The 12 T cell receptor beta chains below all came from one sample that was sequenced in a study of PD-1 blockade in classical Hodgkin lymphoma. Sequencing was performed with immunoSEQ multiplex PCR; in TCRdb, only in-frame clones are kept and a portion is missing. The data show about 100,000 clones, 75% to 90% seen once. Every patient experienced relapse after autologous stem cell transplantation, and brentuximab vedotin exposure varied. This specimen was peripheral blood mononuclear cells (PBMCs), taken before the second cycle of nivolumab. These receptors all stem from a human donor with classical Hodgkin lymphoma.

The gene calls are TRBV27 and TRBJ2-2; the D is unclear. Trimming took 0 bases from V and 1 from J, leaving 9 bases between them. Germline CDR1 reads MNHEY; CDR2 reads SMNVEV (reference sequence). The CDR3 is made up of 16 amino acids. CDR3 in DNA: TGTGCCAGCAGTTTATCTCGGTCCTTGAACACCGGGGAGCTGTTTTTT. It translates to CASSLSRSLNTGELFF.

The V gene is TRBV5-1, the J gene TRBJ1-4; D is possibly TRBD1 (5 bases). This CDR3 is built from 16 residues. V shed 0 bases and J shed 7 bases, with 16 bases lying between them. Germline CDR1 and CDR2: SGHRS and YFSETQ. The CDR3 DNA reads as TGCGCCAGCAGCTTGGGTTTCGCAGGGAGGGGTGAAAAACTGTTTTTT. As protein: CASSLGFAGRGEKLFF.

This rearrangement joins TRBV11-3 to TRBJ2-5; unclear D gene. CDR3 size: 12 residues. The V gene lost 3 bases and the J gene lost 5 bases, with 7 bases spanning the gap. Per germline, CDR1 SGHNT and CDR2 YENEEA. The CDR3 protein is CASSFAGETQYF. The CDR3 DNA follows: TGTGCCAGCAGCTTTGCCGGGGAGACCCAGTACTTC. Full variable domain (rest looked up from reference TRBV11-3 and TRBJ2-5): EAGVVQSPRYKIIEKKQPVAFWCNPISGHNTLYWYLQNLGQGPELLIRYENEEAVDDSQLPKDRFSAERLKGVDSTLKIQPAELGDSAVYLCASSFAGETQYFGPGTRLLVL.

V and J are TRBV5-6 and TRBJ2-5; 10 nucleotides agree with TRBD2. CDR1 SGHDT and CDR2 YYEEEE come from the germline V gene. The CDR3 has 17 residues. V trimming: 3 bases; J trimming: 2 bases; junction bases outside the gene matches: 10. CDR3 region: CASSSPWLAGAQETQYF. In DNA form, the CDR3 reads TGTGCCAGCAGCTCACCATGGCTAGCGGGGGCGCAAGAGACCCAGTACTTC.

This clone was observed once. The V and J genes are TRBV11-2 and TRBJ2-5; 9 nucleotides agree with TRBD1. Germline CDR1 and CDR2: SGHAT and FQNNGV. Trimming removed 0 bases from V and 5 bases from J; junction bases left unmatched: 4. The CDR3 runs to 15 residues. Written as DNA, the CDR3 is TGTGCCAGCAGCTTAGATGGGACAGGGTTGGAGACCCAGTACTTC. Protein sequence: CASSLDGTGLETQYF.

The chain employs TRBV18 and TRBJ2-1, with D perhaps TRBD1 (6 bases). The CDR3 covers 13 residues. Germline V gene sequence: CDR1 KGHSH, CDR2 LQKENI. Trimming shortened V by 3 bases and J by 3 bases, and 6 bases separated the two germline ends. CDR3 nucleotides: TGTGCCAGCTCACCGGACAGCTACAATGAGCAGTTCTTC. Its protein is CASSPDSYNEQFF. Full variable domain (rest looked up from reference TRBV18 and TRBJ2-1): NAGVMQNPRHLVRRRGQEARLRCSPMKGHSHVYWYRQLPEEGLKFMVYLQKENIIDESGMPKERFSAEFPKEGPSILRIQQVVRGDSAAYFCASSPDSYNEQFFGPGTRLTVL.

J is TRBJ2-7 and V is TRBV6-1; TRBD2 matches at 11 bases. V gave up 8 bases and J gave up 2 bases; unmatched junction bases: 2. This CDR3 contains 13 residues. The germline V gene encodes CDR1 MNHNS and CDR2 SASEGT. The CDR3 region is CASRLAGTYEQYF. The CDR3 coding sequence is TGTGCCAGCCGACTAGCGGGGACCTACGAGCAGTACTTC.

The chain is built from TRBV19 and TRBJ2-7, with a tentative D call TRBD1 (5 bases). This CDR3 is 14 amino acids long. Looked up from germline, CDR1 is LNHDA and CDR2 is SQIVND (reference sequence). V shed 2 bases and J shed 5 bases, with 13 bases lying between them. The CDR3 DNA is TGTGCCAGTAGTATACGTCAGGGTGGGGACGAGCAGTACTTC. Translation gives CASSIRQGGDEQYF.

The gene calls are TRBV9 and TRBJ1-4; D may be TRBD1 (6 bases). Germline CDR1 is SGDLS and CDR2 is YYNGEE. V lost 4 bases, J lost 6 bases, and 16 bases lay in between. There are 15 residues in the CDR3. CDR3: CASSRRRDTDEKLFF. In DNA, the CDR3 is TGTGCCAGCAGCCGTAGAAGGGACACAGATGAAAAACTGTTTTTT.

In DNA form, the CDR3 reads TGTGCCAGCAGCTTATACCGGAGTTTAAACACTGAAGCTTTCTTT. Protein: CASSLYRSLNTEAFF. J is TRBJ1-1 and V is TRBV7-9; no firm D call. Germline loops: CDR1 SEHNR, CDR2 FQNEAQ (reference sequence). Deletions cut 2 bases from V and 2 bases from J, with 12 bases between. CDR3 length equals 15 residues. Based on the CDR3 plus reference TRBV7-9 and TRBJ1-1, the full variable domain is DTGVSQNPRHKITKRGQNVTFRCDPISEHNRLYWYRQTLGQGPEFLTYFQNEAQLEKSRLLSDRFSAERPKGSFSTLEIQRTEQGDSAMYLCASSLYRSLNTEAFFGQGTRLTVV.

The rearrangement joins TRBV4-3 to TRBJ2-7; no reliable D call. V lost 2 bases and J lost 7, with 18 bases in between. From germline, CDR1 is LGHNA and CDR2 YSLEER. The CDR3 runs to 15 residues. In DNA, the CDR3 is TGCGCCAGCAGCCAACGAACGGGCGGTGCGGAGGAGCAGTACTTC. It translates to CASSQRTGGAEEQYF.

The chain joins TRBV15 to TRBJ1-2; no reliable D call. Between the trimmed V and J ends, which lost 1 base and 4 bases, there was a span of 13 bases. The CDR3 runs 15 residues. Germline V gene lookup returns CDR1 LNHNV and CDR2 YYDKDF (reference sequence). DNA of the CDR3: TGTGCCACCAGCAGAGCCAGCCACCTGCTCTATGGCTACACCTTC. Protein: CATSRASHLLYGYTF. The full variable domain, with the rest looked up from reference TRBV15 and TRBJ1-2, is DAMVIQNPRYQVTQFGKPVTLSCSQTLNHNVMYWYQQKSSQAPKLLFHYYDKDFNNEADTPDNFQSRRPNTSFCFLDIRSPGLGDTAMYLCATSRASHLLYGYTFGSGTRLTVV.